The 7 T cell receptor beta chains presented below share a single source sample, sequenced in a study of vaccination and CD4 T cells after COVID-19. Their recognized antigens are unknown. Sequence data for DNA of cultured CD4+ T cells were generated by the Oncomine TCR Beta short-read assay. Each CDR3 protein gets one entry after TCRdb re-called the PCR reads with MiXCR. The sample consists of about 20,000 distinct CDR3 sequences, roughly two fifths of them appearing once. As to treatment: 10-day PBMC culture with coronavirus spike peptide pools or control peptides (ViraFEST assay). Sequences were derived from CD4+ T cells from blood, cultured in vitro, sampled after SARS-CoV-2 vaccination. These receptors all stem from a human donor who had recovered from COVID-19.

This clonotype was counted a few times. The V call is TRBV20-1, the J call TRBJ1-5, with 12 bases fitting TRBD1. V gave up 5 bases and J gave up 2 bases; unmatched junction bases: 16. This CDR3 spans 19 amino acids. Germline V gives CDR1 DFQATT, CDR2 SNEGSKA (reference sequence). For the CDR3, the DNA is TGCAGTGCTGCCAAGTCCGGGACAGGGGGCAACAGTGGCAATCAGCCCCAGCATTTT. It codes for CSAAKSGTGGNSGNQPQHF.

The chain joins TRBV20-1 to TRBJ1-1; a weak D match, TRBD1 (6 bases). V was shortened by 6 bases and J by 11 bases, with 28 bases between the two germline ends. The CDR3 has 15 residues. CDR1 and CDR2 (germline): DFQATT, SNEGSKA (reference sequence). Written as DNA, the CDR3 is TGCAGTGCCCCGGATGGGGGGCCGGACATTATTAATGCTTTCTTT. Amino acid sequence: CSAPDGGPDIINAFF.

The rearrangement links TRBV30 to TRBJ1-1; the D gene is possibly TRBD1 (5 bases). Between the trimmed V and J ends, which lost 3 bases and 11 bases, there was a span of 13 bases. CDR3 size: 11 residues. From germline, CDR1 is GTSNPN and CDR2 SVGIG (reference sequence). For the CDR3, the DNA is TGTGCCTGGAGACCCTTGGGGGGGGCTTTCTTT. Its translation: CAWRPLGGAFF. The full variable domain, its missing parts supplied by reference TRBV30 and TRBJ1-1, is SQTIHQWPATLVQPVGSPLSLECTVEGTSNPNLYWYRQAAGRGLQLLFYSVGIGQISSEVPQNLSASRPQDRQFILSSKKLLLSDSGFYLCAWRPLGGAFFGQGTRLTVV.

This clonotype was detected only a few times. V is TRBV6-4 and J is TRBJ2-2; D is unresolved. V gave up 4 bases and J gave up 7 bases, with 10 bases separating them. CDR3 length: 13 amino acids. Germline V gene data show CDR1 as MRHNA and CDR2 as SNTAGT. The CDR3: CASSAQRSGELFF. As DNA, the CDR3 is TGTGCCAGCAGTGCACAGAGGAGCGGGGAGCTGTTTTTT.

This clonotype was seen a handful of times. This chain links TRBV6-2 or TRBV6-3 with TRBJ2-1; 9 bases align to TRBD1. Looked up from germline, CDR1 is MNHEY and CDR2 is SVGEGT. The CDR3 spans 15 residues. V lost 5 bases to trimming and J lost 4 bases; unmatched junction nucleotides: 6. CDR3: CASSHTGTGYNEQFF. In DNA form, the CDR3 reads TGTGCCAGCAGTCACACCGGGACAGGGTACAATGAGCAGTTCTTC.

This clonotype was detected only a few times. The rearrangement joins TRBV4-1 to TRBJ1-2, with D tentatively TRBD1 (5 bases). CDR1 and CDR2 from the germline V gene are MGHRA and YSYEKL. The CDR3 runs to 13 residues. The V end lost 0 bases, the J end lost 7 bases, and 9 bases lay between the germline ends. This chain's CDR3 is CASSQEGALGYTF. The CDR3 nucleotides are TGCGCCAGCAGCCAAGAAGGGGCGCTTGGCTACACCTTC.

The chain carries TRBV7-2 and TRBJ2-1, with D perhaps TRBD2 (7 bases). The CDR3 has 16 residues. V was shortened by 5 bases and J by 4 bases, with 18 bases between the two germline ends. Germline assignment: CDR1 SGHTA and CDR2 FQGNSA. The CDR3 DNA follows: TGTGCCAGCAGCGGGCCGGGGGGCCGTAATTACAATGAGCAGTTCTTC. Translated: CASSGPGGRNYNEQFF.